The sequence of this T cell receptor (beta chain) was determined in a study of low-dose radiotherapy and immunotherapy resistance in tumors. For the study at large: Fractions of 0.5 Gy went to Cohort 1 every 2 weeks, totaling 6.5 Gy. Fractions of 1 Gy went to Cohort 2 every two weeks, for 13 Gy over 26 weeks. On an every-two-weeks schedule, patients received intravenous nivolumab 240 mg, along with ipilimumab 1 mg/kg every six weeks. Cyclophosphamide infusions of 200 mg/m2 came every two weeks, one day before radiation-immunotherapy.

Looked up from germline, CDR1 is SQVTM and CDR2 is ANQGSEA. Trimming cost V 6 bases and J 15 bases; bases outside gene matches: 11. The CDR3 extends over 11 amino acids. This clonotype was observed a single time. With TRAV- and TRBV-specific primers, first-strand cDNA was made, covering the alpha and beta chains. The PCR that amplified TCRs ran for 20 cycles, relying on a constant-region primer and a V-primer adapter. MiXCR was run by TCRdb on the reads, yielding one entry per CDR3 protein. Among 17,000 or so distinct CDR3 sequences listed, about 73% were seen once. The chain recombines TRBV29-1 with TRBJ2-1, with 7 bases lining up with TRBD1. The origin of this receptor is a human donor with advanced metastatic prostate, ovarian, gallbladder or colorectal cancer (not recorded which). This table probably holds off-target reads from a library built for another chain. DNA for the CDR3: TGCAGCGTAACGACGACAGGGCACTCGTTCTTC. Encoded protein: CSVTTTGHSFF.